The rows below give T cell receptor beta chains drawn from one sample of a study of cytomegalovirus exposure and HLA in healthy donors. Generated by immunoSEQ multiplex PCR, the TCRdb table keeps only in-frame clones and is missing some. The sample holds about 140,000 clones, roughly 85% seen once. Sequencing was carried out using PBMCs. Every receptor here comes from a man aged 35 to 55 in good health and CMV-seronegative. Both conserved end residues are part of each CDR3. D genes are given only for firm matches. Clone size, where shown, is once, few, many, or a class for clones that have expanded.

cdr3_aa,cdr3_nt,v_call,j_call,d_call,clone_size
CASSEESSEYMNTEAFF,TGCGCCAGCAGTGAAGAAAGTTCGGAGTACATGAACACTGAAGCTTTCTTT,TRBV10-1,TRBJ1-1,NA,NA
CASSRQGAETQYF,TGTGCCAGCAGCCGACAGGGGGCGGAGACCCAGTACTTC,TRBV7-2,TRBJ2-5,TRBD1,NA
CASSLGALGGDEQFF,TGTGCCAGCAGCTTGGGGGCCCTGGGGGGGGATGAGCAGTTCTTC,TRBV5-6,TRBJ2-1,TRBD2,NA
CSVVPPGTAYNEQFF,TGCAGCGTTGTCCCCCCCGGGACAGCTTACAATGAGCAGTTCTTC,TRBV29-1,TRBJ2-1,TRBD1,medium-sized
CAISESRGGRYEQYF,TGTGCCATCAGTGAGTCAAGAGGGGGACGCTACGAGCAGTACTTC,TRBV10-3,TRBJ2-7,NA,NA
CASSRRDYSGGEQYF,TGTGCCAGCAGCCGAAGGGACTACTCAGGCGGCGAGCAGTACTTC,TRBV5-4,TRBJ2-7,TRBD2,NA
CASSPPLAGGYEQYF,TGTGCCAGCAGCCCGCCCCTAGCGGGAGGCTACGAGCAGTACTTC,TRBV7-6,TRBJ2-7,TRBD2,NA
CASSQAPQDRIITYEQYF,TGTGCCAGCAGCCAAGCTCCTCAAGACAGGATAATTACCTACGAGCAGTACTTC,TRBV4-2,TRBJ2-7,NA,NA
CASSLGIGGGNHEQYF,TGTGCCAGCAGCTTAGGCATAGGCGGGGGTAACCACGAGCAGTACTTC,TRBV11-2,TRBJ2-7,TRBD2,once
CASSHLGGDPTYEQYF,TGCGCCAGCAGCCACCTAGGGGGGGACCCGACCTACGAGCAGTACTTC,TRBV4-3,TRBJ2-7,NA,NA
CASSFLSGGAYEQFF,TGTGCCAGCAGTTTTCTTAGCGGGGGGGCGTATGAGCAGTTCTTC,TRBV28,TRBJ2-1,TRBD2,few
CASSLERNQPQHF,TGTGCCAGCAGCTTGGAGAGAAATCAGCCCCAGCATTTT,TRBV5-6,TRBJ1-5,NA,once
CASSERQGARNEQFF,TGTGCCAGCAGTGAACGACAGGGGGCGAGGAATGAGCAGTTCTTC,TRBV2,TRBJ2-1,TRBD1,NA
CASQGSGGGYEQYF,TGTGCCAGCCAGGGGAGCGGGGGGGGCTACGAGCAGTACTTC,TRBV28,TRBJ2-7,TRBD2,NA
CASIPERGQGRYEQYF,TGTGCCAGCATTCCCGAAAGGGGACAGGGGCGCTACGAGCAGTACTTC,TRBV2,TRBJ2-7,TRBD1,NA
CASNPSGTDTQYF,TGTGCCAGCAACCCAAGCGGCACAGATACGCAGTATTTT,TRBV9,TRBJ2-3,NA,once
CASSQDQTGGATGELFF,TGTGCCAGCAGCCAAGACCAGACAGGGGGCGCAACCGGGGAGCTGTTTTTT,TRBV4-2,TRBJ2-2,TRBD1,NA
CASSSGLAGSSTDTQYF,TGTGCCAGCAGTTCCGGACTAGCGGGGAGTTCCACAGATACGCAGTATTTT,TRBV27,TRBJ2-3,TRBD2,NA
CASTLGLPPDTQYF,TGTGCCAGCACCCTAGGACTTCCGCCAGATACGCAGTATTTT,TRBV7-8,TRBJ2-3,NA,NA
CASSGGQIPASGNTIYF,TGTGCCAGCAGTGGGGGACAGATACCAGCCTCTGGAAACACCATATATTTT,TRBV6-1,TRBJ1-3,TRBD1,NA
CASSLGVGQSFNNEQFF,TGTGCCAGCAGCTTAGGGGTCGGACAGTCGTTCAACAATGAGCAGTTCTTC,TRBV7-9,TRBJ2-1,NA,NA
CASSAQAQETQYF,TGCGCCAGCAGCGCACAGGCTCAAGAGACCCAGTACTTC,TRBV5-1,TRBJ2-5,NA,NA
CASSPREGDEQYF,TGTGCCAGCAGTCCCCGGGAGGGGGACGAGCAGTACTTC,TRBV27,TRBJ2-7,TRBD2,NA
CASSLPEADTQYF,TGCGCCAGCAGCTTGCCAGAGGCAGATACGCAGTATTTT,TRBV5-4,TRBJ2-3,NA,NA
CASSPQYSYQPQHF,TGCGCCAGCAGTCCGCAGTATTCCTATCAGCCCCAGCATTTT,TRBV23-1,TRBJ1-5,NA,NA
CASSILAATGELFF,TGTGCCAGTAGTATACTGGCGGCCACCGGGGAGCTGTTTTTT,TRBV19,TRBJ2-2,NA,NA
CASSLMSGGQETQYF,TGTGCCAGCAGCTTAATGAGCGGGGGGCAAGAGACCCAGTACTTC,TRBV5-4,TRBJ2-5,TRBD2,NA
CASSLEGTVRNYGYTF,TGCGCCAGCAGCTTGGAGGGGACAGTAAGAAACTATGGCTACACCTTC,TRBV5-1,TRBJ1-2,TRBD1,NA
CASRGRGPGTEAFF,TGTGCCAGCAGGGGCAGGGGACCGGGCACTGAAGCTTTCTTT,TRBV7-9,TRBJ1-1,NA,NA
CASSKGGQVGSMNTEAFF,TGTGCCAGCAGCAAAGGGGGCCAGGTTGGGTCTATGAACACTGAAGCTTTCTTT,TRBV21-1,TRBJ1-1,NA,NA
CASSPGQGGYTF,TGTGCCAGCAGCCCCGGACAGGGCGGCTACACCTTC,TRBV7-3,TRBJ1-2,TRBD1,NA
CASSLRTGDNSPLHF,TGTGCCAGCAGCCTCCGGACAGGGGATAATTCACCCCTCCACTTT,TRBV9,TRBJ1-6,TRBD1,NA
CASSLSGRGSGRYDEKLFF,TGTGCCAGCAGCTTATCCGGACGGGGTAGCGGGAGATACGATGAAAAACTGTTTTTT,TRBV11-2,TRBJ1-4,NA,NA
CASSSKTFINSPLHF,TGTGCCAGTAGTTCGAAGACATTTATCAATTCACCCCTCCACTTT,TRBV19,TRBJ1-6,NA,NA
CASSYPAGGGGYTF,TGTGCCAGCAGTTACCCCGCAGGGGGCGGTGGCTACACCTTC,TRBV6-6,TRBJ1-2,TRBD1,NA
CASSVEGTAFYEQYF,TGTGCCAGCAGCGTAGAAGGGACAGCCTTCTACGAGCAGTACTTC,TRBV9,TRBJ2-7,TRBD1,NA
CSVVDRGSQPQHF,TGCAGCGTTGTGGACAGGGGAAGTCAGCCCCAGCATTTT,TRBV29-1,TRBJ1-5,TRBD1,NA
CASSLRGTQETQYF,TGTGCCAGCAGCTTGAGAGGAACACAAGAGACCCAGTACTTC,TRBV5-4,TRBJ2-5,NA,NA
CAWCPRDRGDYEQYF,TGTGCCTGGTGCCCCCGGGACAGGGGAGACTACGAGCAGTACTTC,TRBV30,TRBJ2-7,TRBD1,NA
CASSQEGSNTEAFF,TGCGCCAGCAGCCAAGAGGGCTCGAACACTGAAGCTTTCTTT,TRBV4-1,TRBJ1-1,NA,NA
CASRTHKGQRTYNEQFF,TGTGCCAGCAGAACCCATAAGGGACAGAGAACCTACAATGAGCAGTTCTTC,TRBV27,TRBJ2-1,TRBD1,NA
CASRGRDRGDSPLHF,TGTGCCAGCAGGGGACGAGACAGGGGGGATTCACCCCTCCACTTT,TRBV6-6,TRBJ1-6,TRBD1,NA
CASGGLAGGNEQFF,TGTGCCAGCGGCGGACTAGCGGGGGGCAATGAGCAGTTCTTC,TRBV7-8,TRBJ2-1,TRBD2,NA
CASSQEGLAGHNEQFF,TGCGCCAGCAGCCAGGAGGGACTAGCGGGCCACAATGAGCAGTTCTTC,TRBV4-3,TRBJ2-1,TRBD2,NA
CASSLMGTKGDTQYF,TGTGCCAGCAGCTTAATGGGGACTAAAGGAGATACGCAGTATTTT,TRBV5-8,TRBJ2-3,TRBD2,NA